This TCR beta chain is drawn from a study of T cells in Graves' hyperthyroidism and ophthalmopathy. RNA transcripts yielded amplified TCR beta CDR3 regions. The HTBI primer set served for first-round RT-PCR of the TCR CDR3. TCRdb re-derived calls from the multiplex PCR reads in MiXCR, one entry per CDR3 protein. This sample has under 350,000 distinct CDR3 sequences, with roughly 20% found just once. At least ten counts were recorded for this clonotype. Its target is unknown. CDR1 and CDR2 (germline): SGHDT, YYEEEE. The CDR3 totals 14 residues. V lost 0 bases to trimming and J lost 7 bases, with 13 bases between them. A lack of ophthalmopathy progression within 18 months defined stable Graves' hyperthyroidism. Hyperthyroidism had been newly diagnosed in patients aged 18 to 65, and its duration was under 2 months. Findings of the study overall: Appearing also in blood were most of the thyroid clonotypes expanded above 0.001. With a median lead of 6.5 months before onset, the model predicted ophthalmopathy.

The sequencing input was blood. This receptor was taken from a woman aged 45-65 years with Graves' hyperthyroidism. The chain carries TRBV5-6 and TRBJ1-2; D unclear. CDR3 region: CASSLGAGGSGYTF. CDR3 sequence (DNA): TGTGCCAGCAGCTTGGGTGCAGGAGGGAGTGGCTACACCTTC.